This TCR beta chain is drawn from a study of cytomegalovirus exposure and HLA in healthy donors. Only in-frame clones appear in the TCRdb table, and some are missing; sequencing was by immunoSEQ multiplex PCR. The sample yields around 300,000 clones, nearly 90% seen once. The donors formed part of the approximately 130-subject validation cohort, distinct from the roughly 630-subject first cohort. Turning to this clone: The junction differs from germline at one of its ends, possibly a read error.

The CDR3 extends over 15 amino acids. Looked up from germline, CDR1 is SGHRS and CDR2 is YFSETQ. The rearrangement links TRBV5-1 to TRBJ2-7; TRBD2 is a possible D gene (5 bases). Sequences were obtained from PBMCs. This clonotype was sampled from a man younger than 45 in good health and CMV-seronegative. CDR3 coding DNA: TGCGCCAGCAGCTTGGGAGGGTCTCTCTCCCACGAGCAGTACTTC. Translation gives CASSLGGSLSHEQYF.